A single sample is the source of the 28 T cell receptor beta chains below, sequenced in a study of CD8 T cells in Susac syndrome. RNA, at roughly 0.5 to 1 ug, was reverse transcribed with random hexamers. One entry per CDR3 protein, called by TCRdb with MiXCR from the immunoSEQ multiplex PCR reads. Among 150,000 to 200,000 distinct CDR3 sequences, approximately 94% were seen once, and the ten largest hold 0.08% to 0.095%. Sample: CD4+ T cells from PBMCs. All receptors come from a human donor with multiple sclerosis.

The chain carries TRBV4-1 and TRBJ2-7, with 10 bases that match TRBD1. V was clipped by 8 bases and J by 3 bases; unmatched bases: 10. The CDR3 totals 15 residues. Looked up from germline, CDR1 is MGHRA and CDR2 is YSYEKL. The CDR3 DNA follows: TGCGCCAGCGGACCGGGACAGGGGCCAAACTACGAGCAGTACTTC. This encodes CASGPGQGPNYEQYF.

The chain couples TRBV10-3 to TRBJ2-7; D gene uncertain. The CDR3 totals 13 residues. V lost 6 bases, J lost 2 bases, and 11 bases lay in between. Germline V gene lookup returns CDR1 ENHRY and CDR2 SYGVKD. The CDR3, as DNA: TGTGCCATCAGCGGCAGCCCAACCTACGAGCAGTACTTC. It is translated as CAISGSPTYEQYF.

The CDR3 DNA is TGTGCCAGCAGTGAAGATCGGCAGGGTCTGCCCCAGCATTTT. Translation: CASSEDRQGLPQHF. The chain has TRBV2 and TRBJ1-5; D may be TRBD1 (5 bases). The germline CDR1 and CDR2 sequences are SNHLY and FYNNEI. The CDR3 consists of 14 residues. Trimming cost V 1 base and J 9 bases, with 13 bases left between them.

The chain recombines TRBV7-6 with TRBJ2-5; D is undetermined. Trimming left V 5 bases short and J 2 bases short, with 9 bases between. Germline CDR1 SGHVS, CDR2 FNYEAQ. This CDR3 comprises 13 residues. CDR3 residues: CASSRIEQETQYF. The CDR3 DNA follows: TGTGCCAGCAGCCGCATCGAACAAGAGACCCAGTACTTC.

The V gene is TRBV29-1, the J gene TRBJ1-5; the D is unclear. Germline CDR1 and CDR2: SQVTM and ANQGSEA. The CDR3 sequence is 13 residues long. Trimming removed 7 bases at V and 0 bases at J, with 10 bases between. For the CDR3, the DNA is TGCAGCGCGACTATGGGTAGCAATCAGCCCCAGCATTTT. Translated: CSATMGSNQPQHF.

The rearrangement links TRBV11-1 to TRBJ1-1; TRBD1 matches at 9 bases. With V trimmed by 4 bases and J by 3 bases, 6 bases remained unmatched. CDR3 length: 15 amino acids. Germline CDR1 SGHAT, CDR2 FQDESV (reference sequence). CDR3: CASSSYRGPDTEAFF. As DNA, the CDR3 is TGTGCCAGCAGCTCATACAGGGGGCCGGACACTGAAGCTTTCTTT.

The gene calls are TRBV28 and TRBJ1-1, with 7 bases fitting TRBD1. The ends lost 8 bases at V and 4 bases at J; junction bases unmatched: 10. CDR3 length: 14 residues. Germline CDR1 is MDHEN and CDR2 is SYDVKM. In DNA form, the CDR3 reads TGTGCCAGCGGCCAGGGGGGGGCCTCCACTGAAGCTTTCTTT. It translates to CASGQGGASTEAFF. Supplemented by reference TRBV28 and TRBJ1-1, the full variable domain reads DVKVTQSSRYLVKRTGEKVFLECVQDMDHENMFWYRQDPGLGLRLIYFSYDVKMKEKGDIPEGYSVSREKKERFSLILESASTNQTSMYLCASGQGGASTEAFFGQGTRLTVV.

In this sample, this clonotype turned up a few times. The CDR3 DNA is TGCGCCAGCAGCCAAAAGTGGAGCACCGGGGAGCTGTTTTTT. Its protein is CASSQKWSTGELFF. This chain joins TRBV4-3 and TRBJ2-2, with D uncertain. V shed 2 bases and J shed 4 bases, with 8 bases lying between them. This CDR3 is 14 amino acids long. Germline V gives CDR1 LGHNA, CDR2 YSLEER.

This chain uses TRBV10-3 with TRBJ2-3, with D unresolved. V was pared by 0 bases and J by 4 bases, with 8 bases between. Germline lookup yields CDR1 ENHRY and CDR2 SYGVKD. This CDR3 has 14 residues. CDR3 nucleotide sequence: TGTGCCATCAGTGAGTCGGCAGGCGCAGATACGCAGTATTTT. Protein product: CAISESAGADTQYF.

CDR3 sequence (DNA): TGCAGCGCCCTCCCGGGGGTAGGAAACACCATATATTTT. Translated: CSALPGVGNTIYF. This chain links TRBV29-1 with TRBJ1-3; D possibly corresponds to TRBD1 (5 bases). The germline V gene encodes CDR1 SQVTM and CDR2 ANQGSEA. Trimming shortened V by 7 bases and J by 4 bases, and 14 bases separated the two germline ends. The CDR3 has 13 amino acids.

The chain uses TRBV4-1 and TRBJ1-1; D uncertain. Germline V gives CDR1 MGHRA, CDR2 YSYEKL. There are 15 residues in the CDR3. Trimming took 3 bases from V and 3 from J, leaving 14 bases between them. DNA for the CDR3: TGCGCCAGCAGCCATCCCGGGAAGAAGGACACTGAAGCTTTCTTT. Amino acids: CASSHPGKKDTEAFF.

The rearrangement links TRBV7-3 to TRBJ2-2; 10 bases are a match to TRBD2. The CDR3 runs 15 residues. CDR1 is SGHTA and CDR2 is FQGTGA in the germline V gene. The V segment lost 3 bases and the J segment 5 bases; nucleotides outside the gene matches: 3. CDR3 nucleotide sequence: TGTGCCAGCAGCTTCAGCGGGAGGGGAACCGGGGAGCTGTTTTTT. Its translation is CASSFSGRGTGELFF.

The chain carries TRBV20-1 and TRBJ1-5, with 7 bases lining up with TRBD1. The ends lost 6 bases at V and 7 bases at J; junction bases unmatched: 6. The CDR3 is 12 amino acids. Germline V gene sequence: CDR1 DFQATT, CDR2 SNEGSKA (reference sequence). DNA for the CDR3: TGCAGTGCCGGCAGGGGGGACCAGCCCCAGCATTTT. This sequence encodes CSAGRGDQPQHF.

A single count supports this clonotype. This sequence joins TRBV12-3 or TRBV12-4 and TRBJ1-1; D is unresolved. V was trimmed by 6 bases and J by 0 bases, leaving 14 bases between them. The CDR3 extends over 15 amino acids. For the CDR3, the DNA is TGTGCCAGCAGCCTACGCCAATCAATGAACACTGAAGCTTTCTTT. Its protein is CASSLRQSMNTEAFF.

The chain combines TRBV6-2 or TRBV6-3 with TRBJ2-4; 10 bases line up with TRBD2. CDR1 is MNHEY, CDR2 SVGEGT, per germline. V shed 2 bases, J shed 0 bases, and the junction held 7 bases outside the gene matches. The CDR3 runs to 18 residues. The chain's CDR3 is CASSYLLAGVQAKNIQYF. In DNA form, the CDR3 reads TGTGCCAGCAGTTACCTCCTAGCGGGAGTTCAAGCCAAAAACATTCAGTACTTC.

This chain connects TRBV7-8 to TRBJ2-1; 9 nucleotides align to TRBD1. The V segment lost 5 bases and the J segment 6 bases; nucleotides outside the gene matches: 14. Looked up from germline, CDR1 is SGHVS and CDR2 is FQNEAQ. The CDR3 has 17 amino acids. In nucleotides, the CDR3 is TGTGCCAGCAGCCTATATTCATTCGGGACAGGGTTCAATGAGCAGTTCTTC. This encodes CASSLYSFGTGFNEQFF.

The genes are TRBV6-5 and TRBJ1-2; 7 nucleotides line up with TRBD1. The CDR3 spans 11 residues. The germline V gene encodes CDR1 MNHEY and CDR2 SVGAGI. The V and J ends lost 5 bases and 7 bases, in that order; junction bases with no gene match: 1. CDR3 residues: CASSHRGGYTF. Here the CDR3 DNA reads TGTGCCAGCAGTCACAGGGGTGGCTACACCTTC.

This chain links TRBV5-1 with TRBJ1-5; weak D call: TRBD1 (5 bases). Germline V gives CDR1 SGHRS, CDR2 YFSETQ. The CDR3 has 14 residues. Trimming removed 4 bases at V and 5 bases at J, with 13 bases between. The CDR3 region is CASSPRGDDQPQHF. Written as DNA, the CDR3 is TGCGCCAGCAGCCCGCGGGGGGACGATCAGCCCCAGCATTTT.

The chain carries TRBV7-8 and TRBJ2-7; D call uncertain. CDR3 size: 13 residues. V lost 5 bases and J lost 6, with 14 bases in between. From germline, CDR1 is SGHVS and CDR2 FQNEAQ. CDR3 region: CASSARASREQYF. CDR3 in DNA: TGTGCCAGCAGCGCCCGGGCCTCTCGCGAGCAGTACTTC.

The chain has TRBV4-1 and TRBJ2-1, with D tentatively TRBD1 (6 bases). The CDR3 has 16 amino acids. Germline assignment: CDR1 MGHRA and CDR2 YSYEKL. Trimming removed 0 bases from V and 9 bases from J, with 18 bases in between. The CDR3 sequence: CASSQDFGGVGREQFF. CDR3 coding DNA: TGCGCCAGCAGCCAAGACTTTGGGGGCGTAGGGCGTGAGCAGTTCTTC.

The CDR3 DNA is TGTGCCAGCAGCTTAATTAATTGGCAGGGGACCGACGAGCAGTACTTC. Its translation is CASSLINWQGTDEQYF. The chain carries TRBV7-9 and TRBJ2-7, with D perhaps TRBD1 (6 bases). Looked up from germline, CDR1 is SEHNR and CDR2 is FQNEAQ (reference sequence). The CDR3 totals 16 residues. The germline V and J ends were trimmed by 2 bases and 5 bases, with 19 bases remaining between them. The full variable domain, in which reference TRBV7-9 and TRBJ2-7 provide the parts outside the CDR3, is DTGVSQNPRHKITKRGQNVTFRCDPISEHNRLYWYRQTLGQGPEFLTYFQNEAQLEKSRLLSDRFSAERPKGSFSTLEIQRTEQGDSAMYLCASSLINWQGTDEQYFGPGTRLTVT.

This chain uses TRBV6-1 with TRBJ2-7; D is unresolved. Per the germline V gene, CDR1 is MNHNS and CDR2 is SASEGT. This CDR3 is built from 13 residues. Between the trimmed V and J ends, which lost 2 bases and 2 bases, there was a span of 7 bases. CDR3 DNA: TGTGCCAGCAGTGAACCGGAAACCTACGAGCAGTACTTC. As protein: CASSEPETYEQYF.

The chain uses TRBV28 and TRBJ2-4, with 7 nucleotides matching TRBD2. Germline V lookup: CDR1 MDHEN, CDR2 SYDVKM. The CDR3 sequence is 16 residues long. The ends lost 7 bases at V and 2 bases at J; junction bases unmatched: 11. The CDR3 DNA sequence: TGTGCCAGCAACCTCCGGGGGGTTGAGACCAAAAACATTCAGTACTTC. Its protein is CASNLRGVETKNIQYF.

The chain's CDR3 is CASSDGTSGIRAGELFF. CDR3 in DNA: TGTGCCAGCAGCGATGGGACTAGCGGGATCCGGGCCGGGGAGCTGTTTTTT. The genes are TRBV5-6 and TRBJ2-2, with 13 bases lining up with TRBD2. V lost 4 bases to trimming and J lost 6 bases; unmatched junction nucleotides: 9. The CDR3 is 17 residues long. CDR1 is SGHDT and CDR2 is YYEEEE in the germline V gene.

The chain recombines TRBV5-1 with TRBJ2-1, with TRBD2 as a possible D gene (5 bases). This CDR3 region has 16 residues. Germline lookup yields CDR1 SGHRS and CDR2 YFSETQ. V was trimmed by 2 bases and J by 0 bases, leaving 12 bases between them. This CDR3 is CASSFGLPDSYNEQFF. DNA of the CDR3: TGCGCCAGCAGCTTCGGACTGCCCGACTCCTACAATGAGCAGTTCTTC.

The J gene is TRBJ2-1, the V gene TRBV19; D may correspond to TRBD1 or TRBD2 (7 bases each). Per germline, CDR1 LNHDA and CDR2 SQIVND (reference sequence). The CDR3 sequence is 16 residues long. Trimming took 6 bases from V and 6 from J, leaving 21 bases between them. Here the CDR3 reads CASSRGGGTTGNEQFF. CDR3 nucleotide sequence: TGTGCCAGTAGCAGGGGGGGCGGGACCACCGGCAATGAGCAGTTCTTC. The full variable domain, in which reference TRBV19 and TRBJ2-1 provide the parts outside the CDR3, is DGGITQSPKYLFRKEGQNVTLSCEQNLNHDAMYWYRQDPGQGLRLIYYSQIVNDFQKGDIAEGYSVSREKKESFPLTVTSAQKNPTAFYLCASSRGGGTTGNEQFFGPGTRLTVL.

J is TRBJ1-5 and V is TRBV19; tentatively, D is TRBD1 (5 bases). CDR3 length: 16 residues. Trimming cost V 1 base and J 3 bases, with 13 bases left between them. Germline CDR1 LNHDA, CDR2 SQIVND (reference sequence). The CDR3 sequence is CASSIGRALNNQPQHF. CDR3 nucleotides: TGTGCCAGTAGTATAGGCAGGGCGCTTAACAATCAGCCCCAGCATTTT.

As DNA, the CDR3 is TGTGCCAGCTCACGGGATGACACCGGGGAGCTGTTTTTT. Encoded protein: CASSRDDTGELFF. The rearrangement uses TRBV18 and TRBJ2-2; D not certain. The CDR3 runs 13 residues. Germline CDR1 is KGHSH and CDR2 is LQKENI. The V and J ends lost 4 bases and 3 bases respectively, with 6 bases between them.